This TCR beta chain was observed in a study of blood T cell repertoires in COVID-19. The CDR3 consists of 15 residues. Trimming shortened V by 1 base and J by 9 bases, and 16 bases separated the two germline ends. Germline V CDR1 and CDR2: SEHNR, FQNEAQ (reference sequence). Clones were sequenced by immunoSEQ multiplex PCR, and TCRdb holds only the in-frame ones, with some missing. The table includes some 97,000 clones, less than 95% detected once. The chain carries TRBV7-9 and TRBJ2-1; D may be TRBD2 (5 bases). The specimen sequenced was peripheral blood. The sequence was obtained from a man aged 50-59 years with acute or convalescent COVID-19. The CDR3 spells CASSLGEADLSEQFF. CDR3 nucleotide sequence: TGTGCCAGCAGCTTAGGGGAAGCGGATCTAAGTGAGCAGTTCTTC.